The present T cell receptor beta chain was sequenced within a study of T-cell reconstitution after alpha-beta-depleted transplantation in children. Unique molecular identifiers were incorporated when the TCRbeta library was constructed. A single record per CDR3 protein comes from TCRdb applying MiXCR to the PCR reads. The sample has around 30,000 distinct CDR3 sequences, 5.5% to 8% seen once; the top ten hold about 27%. Germline lookup yields CDR1 SNHLY and CDR2 FYNNEI. This CDR3 is 12 amino acids long. The V end was cut by 6 bases, the J end by 4 bases, with 7 bases between. Findings of the study overall: When one year had passed after transplant, most T-cell counts and diversity came from newly produced T cells. About two months after transplant, alpha-beta T cells reportedly came from several hundred expanded graft clones. The origin of high day-60 TCRbeta diversity in some patients lay in surviving recipient T cells and thymic progenitors.

As for this clonotype: The antigen remains undetermined.

The chain carries TRBV2 and TRBJ2-1; D is unresolved. The source is a child less than two years old who had a stem cell transplant for acute myeloid leukemia, so the T cells may come from the graft donor. Here the sequenced sample was peripheral blood, taken 60 days after TCRalphabeta/CD19-depleted stem cell transplant. DNA of the CDR3: TGTGCCAGCAGGCCAGCTTACAATGAGCAGTTCTTC. Protein product: CASRPAYNEQFF.